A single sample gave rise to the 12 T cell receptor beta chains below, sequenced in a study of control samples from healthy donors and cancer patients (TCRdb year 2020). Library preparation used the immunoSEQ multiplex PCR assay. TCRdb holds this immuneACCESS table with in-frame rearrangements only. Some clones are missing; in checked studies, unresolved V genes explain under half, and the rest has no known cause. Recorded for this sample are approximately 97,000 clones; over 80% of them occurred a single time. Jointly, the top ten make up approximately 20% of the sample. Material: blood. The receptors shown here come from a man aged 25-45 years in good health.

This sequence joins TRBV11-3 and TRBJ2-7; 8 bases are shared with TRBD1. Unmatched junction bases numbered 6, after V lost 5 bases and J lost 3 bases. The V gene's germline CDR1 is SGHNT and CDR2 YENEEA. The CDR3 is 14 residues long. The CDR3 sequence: CASSAGTGLYEQYF. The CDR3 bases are TGTGCCAGCAGCGCTGGGACAGGACTCTACGAGCAGTACTTC.

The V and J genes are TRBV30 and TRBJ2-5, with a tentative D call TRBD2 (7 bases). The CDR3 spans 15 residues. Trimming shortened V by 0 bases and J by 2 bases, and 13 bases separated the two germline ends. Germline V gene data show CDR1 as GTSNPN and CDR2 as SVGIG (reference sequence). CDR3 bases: TGTGCCTGGAGTGTACGGGGGGCCTCGCAAGAGACCCAGTACTTC. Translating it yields CAWSVRGASQETQYF.

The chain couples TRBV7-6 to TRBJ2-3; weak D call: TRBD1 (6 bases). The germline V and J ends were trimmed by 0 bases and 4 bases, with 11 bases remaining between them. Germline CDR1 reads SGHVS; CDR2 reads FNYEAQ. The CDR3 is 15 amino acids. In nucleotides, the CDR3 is TGTGCCAGCAGCTTAGCGGGGGCTAGGGCAGATACGCAGTATTTT. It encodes CASSLAGARADTQYF.

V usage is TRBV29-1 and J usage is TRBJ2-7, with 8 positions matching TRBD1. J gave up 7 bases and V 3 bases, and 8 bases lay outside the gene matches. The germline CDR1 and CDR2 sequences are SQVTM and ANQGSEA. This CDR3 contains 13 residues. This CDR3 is CSVDGQGFEEQYF. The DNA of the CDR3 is TGCAGCGTTGATGGACAGGGTTTCGAGGAGCAGTACTTC.

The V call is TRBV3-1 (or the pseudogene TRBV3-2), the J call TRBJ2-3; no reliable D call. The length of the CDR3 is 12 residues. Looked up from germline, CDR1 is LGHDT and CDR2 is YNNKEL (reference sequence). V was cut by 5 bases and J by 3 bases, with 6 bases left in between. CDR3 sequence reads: CASSARTDTQYF. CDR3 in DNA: TGTGCCAGCAGCGCGAGGACAGATACGCAGTATTTT.

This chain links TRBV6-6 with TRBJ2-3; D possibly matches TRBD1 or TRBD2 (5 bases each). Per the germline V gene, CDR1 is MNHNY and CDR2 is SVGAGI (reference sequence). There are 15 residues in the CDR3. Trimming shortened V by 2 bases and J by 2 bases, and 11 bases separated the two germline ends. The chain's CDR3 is CASSYEGLYTDTQYF. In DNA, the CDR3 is TGTGCCAGCAGTTACGAGGGGCTGTACACAGATACGCAGTATTTT.

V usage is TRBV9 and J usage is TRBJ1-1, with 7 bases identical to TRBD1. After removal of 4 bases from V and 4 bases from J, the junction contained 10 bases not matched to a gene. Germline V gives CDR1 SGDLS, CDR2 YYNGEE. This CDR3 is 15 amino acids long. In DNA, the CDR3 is TGTGCCAGCAGCTTCGACGAGGGGGCTAGCACTGAAGCTTTCTTT. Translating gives CASSFDEGASTEAFF. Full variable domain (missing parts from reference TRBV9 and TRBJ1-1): DSGVTQTPKHLITATGQRVTLRCSPRSGDLSVYWYQQSLDQGLQFLIQYYNGEERAKGNILERFSAQQFPDLHSELNLSSLELGDSALYFCASSFDEGASTEAFFGQGTRLTVV.

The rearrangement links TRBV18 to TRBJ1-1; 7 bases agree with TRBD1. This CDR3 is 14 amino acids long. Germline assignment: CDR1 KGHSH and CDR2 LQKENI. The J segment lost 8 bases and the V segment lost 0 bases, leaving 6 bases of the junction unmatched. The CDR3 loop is CASSPPRGLVEAFF. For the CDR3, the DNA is TGTGCCAGCTCACCACCAAGGGGGCTGGTCGAAGCTTTCTTT.

The CDR3 DNA sequence: TGCGCCAGCAGCGTGATGGGGAAGGAGCAGTTCTTC. Protein product: CASSVMGKEQFF. This chain links TRBV5-1 with TRBJ2-1; no reliable D call. Trimming took 4 bases from V and 10 from J, leaving 12 bases between them. This CDR3 contains 12 residues. Germline-derived CDR1 and CDR2 are SGHRS and YFSETQ.

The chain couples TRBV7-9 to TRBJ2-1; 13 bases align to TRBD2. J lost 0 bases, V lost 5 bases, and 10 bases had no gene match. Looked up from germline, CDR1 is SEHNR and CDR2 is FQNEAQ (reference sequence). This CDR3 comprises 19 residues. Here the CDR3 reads CASSLGLAGAPSSYNEQFF. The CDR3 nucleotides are TGTGCCAGCAGCCTAGGACTAGCGGGGGCACCGAGCTCCTACAATGAGCAGTTCTTC.

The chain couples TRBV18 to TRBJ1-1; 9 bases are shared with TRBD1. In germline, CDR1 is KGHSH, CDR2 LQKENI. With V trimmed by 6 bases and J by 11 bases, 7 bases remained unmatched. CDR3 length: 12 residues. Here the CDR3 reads CASSSRQGGAFF. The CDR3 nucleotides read TGTGCCAGCTCCTCTCGACAGGGGGGGGCTTTCTTT.

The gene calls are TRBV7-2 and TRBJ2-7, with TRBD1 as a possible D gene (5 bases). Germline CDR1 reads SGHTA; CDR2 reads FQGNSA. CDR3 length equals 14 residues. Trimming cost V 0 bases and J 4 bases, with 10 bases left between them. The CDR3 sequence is CASSLAGPSYEQYF. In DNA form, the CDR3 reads TGTGCCAGCAGCTTAGCGGGGCCAAGTTACGAGCAGTACTTC. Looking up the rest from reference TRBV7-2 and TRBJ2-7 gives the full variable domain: GAGVSQSPSNKVTEKGKDVELRCDPISGHTALYWYRQSLGQGLEFLIYFQGNSAPDKSGLPSDRFSAERTGGSVSTLTIQRTQQEDSAVYLCASSLAGPSYEQYFGPGTRLTVT.